The 21 T cell receptor beta chains presented below share a single source sample, sequenced in a study of T cell responses to AZD1222 COVID-19 vaccine. Produced via immunoSEQ multiplex PCR; TCRdb's table is partial and in-frame only. The table shows 130,000 or so clones, with over 75% occurring only once. This specimen was peripheral blood, taken on day 0 of AZD1222 vaccination. These TCRs come from an adult in good health.

The chain couples TRBV28 to TRBJ2-3; no clear D. CDR1 is MDHEN and CDR2 is SYDVKM in the germline V gene. The CDR3 runs 17 residues. Trimming shortened V by 6 bases and J by 0 bases, and 19 bases separated the two germline ends. CDR3 coding DNA: TGTGCCAGCAGCCAAGCCTCTTGGATTACTAGCACAGATACGCAGTATTTT. Residues: CASSQASWITSTDTQYF.

This clone came up a few times. The chain is built from TRBV21-1 and TRBJ2-7. TRBV21-1 counts as a pseudogene. This CDR3 has 15 amino acids. The CDR3 nucleotides read TGTGCCAACCCGGACGGGCAAAGTAACTCCTACGAGCAGTACTTC. It translates to CANPDGQSNSYEQYF.

The chain has TRBV6-1 and TRBJ1-2; D ambiguous. The CDR3 loop spans 16 amino acids. Germline assignment: CDR1 MNHNS and CDR2 SASEGT. With 0 bases removed from V and 2 bases from J, the gap between germline ends came to 13 bases. CDR3 nucleotides: TGTGCCAGCAGTGAAGCGATCAGCCTTTTCAACTATGGCTACACCTTC. Its translation is CASSEAISLFNYGYTF.

This chain uses TRBV3-1 (or the pseudogene TRBV3-2) with TRBJ1-6; 12 bases line up with TRBD1. The CDR3 is 16 amino acids. The germline CDR1 and CDR2 sequences are LGHDT and YNNKEL (reference sequence). V lost 4 bases and J lost 13; bases outside the gene matches: 11. The CDR3 region is CASSPMPGTGGDPLHF. CDR3 coding DNA: TGTGCCAGCAGCCCCATGCCCGGGACAGGGGGCGATCCCCTCCACTTT.

This rearrangement joins TRBV5-5 to TRBJ1-1; D is ambiguous. V dropped 0 bases and J dropped 5 bases, with 8 bases sitting between them. The CDR3 is 13 residues long. Germline CDR1 and CDR2: SGHKS and YYEKEE (reference sequence). The CDR3 protein is CASSLDSVTEAFF. The DNA for the CDR3 is TGTGCCAGCAGCTTGGATTCTGTGACTGAAGCTTTCTTT.

This chain connects TRBV30 to TRBJ1-1, with a weak D call TRBD1 (5 bases). CDR1 is GTSNPN, CDR2 SVGIG, per germline (reference sequence). V dropped 4 bases and J dropped 11 bases, with 23 bases sitting between them. The CDR3 totals 14 residues. The CDR3: CAWTRRGLEVSAFF. CDR3 DNA: TGTGCCTGGACCCGACGGGGCCTGGAAGTATCCGCTTTCTTT.

This clone has a single count. The chain recombines TRBV18 with TRBJ1-3, with 10 bases matching TRBD1. CDR3 length equals 15 residues. The germline gives CDR1 KGHSH, CDR2 LQKENI. Losses at the gene ends were 8 bases for V and 4 bases for J; bases not matched to a gene: 8. CDR3 region: CASEGQGQSGNTIYF. CDR3 nucleotide sequence: TGTGCCAGCGAGGGACAGGGGCAGTCCGGAAACACCATATATTTT.

The CDR3 loop reads CASSLEFQGAKNIQYF. The CDR3, as DNA: TGTGCCAGCAGCTTAGAGTTCCAGGGTGCCAAAAACATTCAGTACTTC. The chain has TRBV7-9 and TRBJ2-4; TRBD1 might be the D (5 bases). Trimming pared 1 base from V and 1 base from J, leaving 11 bases between. Per germline, CDR1 SEHNR and CDR2 FQNEAQ (reference sequence). This CDR3 spans 16 amino acids.

This clone was observed many times. The V call is TRBV9, the J call TRBJ2-7, with a weak D call TRBD2 (6 bases). V was clipped by 4 bases and J by 6 bases, with 11 bases between them. The CDR3 covers 12 residues. CDR1 and CDR2 (germline): SGDLS, YYNGEE. The CDR3 reads CASSTTRGEQYF. The CDR3 DNA reads TGTGCCAGCAGCACGACTAGGGGCGAGCAGTACTTC.

The chain employs TRBV11-3 and TRBJ2-7, with 7 nucleotides matching TRBD2. This CDR3 is 16 amino acids long. Losses at the gene ends were 1 base for V and 0 bases for J; bases not matched to a gene: 6. Germline CDR1 SGHNT, CDR2 YENEEA. The CDR3 reads CASSLGGGLSSYEQYF. The CDR3 DNA reads TGTGCCAGCAGCTTAGGGGGGGGACTGTCCTCCTACGAGCAGTACTTC.

This clone has just a few counts. This rearrangement joins TRBV5-1 to TRBJ2-1, with 7 bases that match TRBD1. Trimming removed 3 bases from V and 5 bases from J; junction bases left unmatched: 5. Germline values: CDR1 SGHRS, CDR2 YFSETQ. The CDR3 consists of 14 residues. The CDR3 spells CASSSSDRDNEQFF. Here the CDR3 DNA reads TGCGCCAGCAGCTCCTCTGACAGGGACAATGAGCAGTTCTTC.

The chain employs TRBV19 and TRBJ1-2; TRBD1 aligns across 8 bases. CDR1 is LNHDA and CDR2 is SQIVND in the germline V gene (reference sequence). V trimming: 3 bases; J trimming: 4 bases; junction bases outside the gene matches: 4. CDR3 length: 14 residues. The CDR3 sequence is CASSINGQGYGYTF. The CDR3 bases are TGTGCCAGTAGTATCAATGGACAGGGCTATGGCTACACCTTC.

V is TRBV29-1 and J is TRBJ1-2; 7 bases map to TRBD1. The CDR3 sequence is 14 residues long. The ends lost 0 bases at V and 8 bases at J; junction bases unmatched: 9. Germline-derived CDR1 and CDR2 are SQVTM and ANQGSEA. CDR3 in amino acids: CSVEEEQGLEGYTF. The CDR3 DNA follows: TGCAGCGTTGAAGAGGAACAGGGGCTTGAAGGCTACACCTTC.

V is TRBV21-1 and J is TRBJ2-1; TRBD2 reflects the table's D call only, with no check against the DNA. TRBV21-1 is labeled a pseudogene. The CDR3 spans 16 residues. CDR3 in DNA: TGTGCCAGCAGCAAAGGAGCGGGAGTAAATAAAGATGAGCAGTTCTTC. Translating it yields CASSKGAGVNKDEQFF.

The rearrangement links TRBV11-3 to TRBJ1-1, with D possibly matching TRBD1 (5 bases). From germline, CDR1 is SGHNT and CDR2 YENEEA. V gave up 5 bases and J gave up 5 bases, with 24 bases separating them. The CDR3 sequence is 17 residues long. This CDR3 reads CASSPKYGADRRTEAFF. In nucleotides, the CDR3 is TGTGCCAGCAGCCCGAAGTATGGGGCTGATAGGAGGACTGAAGCTTTCTTT.

This chain uses TRBV12-3 or TRBV12-4 with TRBJ1-4; no firm D call. CDR3 length equals 12 residues. V was pared by 5 bases and J by 8 bases, with 9 bases between. CDR3 nucleotide sequence: TGTGCCAGCAGTCCCGAAGACGAAAAACTGTTTTTT. This sequence encodes CASSPEDEKLFF.

The CDR3, as DNA: TGTGCCAGCAGCTTACAGGGTCCAAACTATGGCTACACCTTC. Its translation: CASSLQGPNYGYTF. This chain uses TRBV7-9 with TRBJ1-2; tentative D call: TRBD1 (5 bases). Trimming shortened V by 2 bases and J by 2 bases, and 9 bases separated the two germline ends. The CDR3 extends over 14 amino acids. Germline V lookup: CDR1 SEHNR, CDR2 FQNEAQ (reference sequence).

The genes are TRBV11-3 and TRBJ2-7, with 9 bases aligning to TRBD1. After removal of 1 base from V and 2 bases from J, the junction contained 6 bases not matched to a gene. Germline V gives CDR1 SGHNT, CDR2 YENEEA. CDR3 length: 16 residues. CDR3 loop: CASSLGGQGLPYEQYF. CDR3 DNA: TGTGCCAGCAGCTTAGGGGGACAGGGCCTTCCCTACGAGCAGTACTTC.

V and J are TRBV19 and TRBJ1-1, with 11 bases identical to TRBD1. Germline values: CDR1 LNHDA, CDR2 SQIVND (reference sequence). The ends lost 3 bases at V and 8 bases at J; junction bases unmatched: 11. CDR3 length: 16 residues. Here the CDR3 reads CASSISSWTGGLEAFF. Here the CDR3 DNA reads TGTGCCAGTAGTATTAGTTCGTGGACAGGGGGCCTGGAAGCTTTCTTT.

The rearrangement uses TRBV10-3 and TRBJ1-1, with D uncertain. Trimming shortened V by 0 bases and J by 0 bases, and 8 bases separated the two germline ends. From germline, CDR1 is ENHRY and CDR2 SYGVKD. The CDR3 has 15 residues. Written as DNA, the CDR3 is TGTGCCATCAGTGAGTCGGAAAGGTTGAACACTGAAGCTTTCTTT. Its protein product is CAISESERLNTEAFF.

The rearrangement links TRBV28 to TRBJ1-1; D unresolved. V was pared by 6 bases and J by 1 base, with 12 bases between. The CDR3 spans 14 residues. Germline V lookup: CDR1 MDHEN, CDR2 SYDVKM. CDR3 sequence (DNA): TGTGCCAGCAGGGGCGCGATGGAGAACACTGAAGCTTTCTTT. Translated, it gives CASRGAMENTEAFF. The full variable domain, completed using reference TRBV28 and TRBJ1-1, is DVKVTQSSRYLVKRTGEKVFLECVQDMDHENMFWYRQDPGLGLRLIYFSYDVKMKEKGDIPEGYSVSREKKERFSLILESASTNQTSMYLCASRGAMENTEAFFGQGTRLTVV.